Sequencing of this T cell receptor beta chain was carried out in a study of shared clonotypes between healthy human individuals. Naive CD8 cells comprised CD45RO-negative, CCR7-positively selected cells, excluding terminally differentiated effector memory CD45RA+ cells. V was cut by 0 bases and J by 8 bases, with 18 bases left in between. The length of the CDR3 is 16 residues. Germline V gene data show CDR1 as SGDLS and CDR2 as YYNGEE. This clone showed up just once. Method: immunoSEQ multiplex PCR; TCRdb's copy keeps in-frame clones and lacks some. The sample lists approximately 2,200,000 clones, under 95% occurring once.

The source of this sequence is a man younger than 35 in good health. Some clones in this sample may be carry-over from other donors' samples. The sequenced sample was naive CD8+ T cells from PBMCs. The chain uses TRBV9 and TRBJ2-4, with TRBD2 as a possible D gene (7 bases). DNA for the CDR3: TGTGCCAGCAGCGTAGGGGGGCCACCAAGCGGGGACATTCAGTACTTC. It codes for CASSVGGPPSGDIQYF.